The TCR beta chain under discussion was sequenced for a study of T cell responses to AZD1222 COVID-19 vaccine. On this clone itself: Its cognate antigen is unknown.

Study-wide points: Baseline antibody screening turned up just a handful of seropositive AZD1222 recipients. Vaccine-associated CD4 TCRs ranged over spike, dominating at 160-218 and 743-854.

Analysis merged second doses at about 4 or about 12 weeks. CDR3 length: 18 residues. Deletions cut 4 bases from V and 6 bases from J, with 27 bases between. Germline values: CDR1 SGHRS, CDR2 YFSETQ. Sequenced by immunoSEQ multiplex PCR; TCRdb stores in-frame clones only, minus some. Here the sample spans roughly 270,000 clones, 90% to 95% being singletons. The receptor was isolated from an adult who received the AZD1222 COVID-19 vaccine. This rearrangement joins TRBV5-1 to TRBJ2-3; D might be TRBD1 (6 bases). The input for sequencing was peripheral blood, taken 28 days after the second AZD1222 dose. The CDR3 reads CASSPGGGSRIRVDTQYF. CDR3 bases: TGCGCCAGCAGCCCCGGTGGGGGCTCACGCATTCGGGTTGATACGCAGTATTTT.